The 18 T cell receptor beta chains in this list originate from one sample, sequenced in a study of blood T cells in healthy people across ages. With a J-beta primer mix and a sample-barcoded 5' primer, a second PCR ran about 6 to 11 cycles. TCRdb reanalysed the 5' RACE reads using MiXCR and keeps one entry per CDR3 protein. Of about a million distinct CDR3 sequences in the sample, approximately 50% were seen once. Specimen: blood. The receptors were sampled from a woman aged 60-70 years in good health.

The genes are TRBV20-1 and TRBJ2-1, with 11 bases identical to TRBD2. Germline CDR1 DFQATT, CDR2 SNEGSKA (reference sequence). The J segment lost 9 bases and the V segment lost 6 bases, leaving 10 bases of the junction unmatched. The CDR3 contains 14 residues. In nucleotides, the CDR3 is TGCAGTGCCCCAAAACTAGCGGGAGTAGTTGAGCAGTTCTTC. It specifies CSAPKLAGVVEQFF.

This clonotype turned up a few times. The chain links TRBV3-1 to TRBJ2-2; D remains ambiguous. Germline V gene lookup returns CDR1 LGHDT and CDR2 YNNKEL (reference sequence). Trimming left V 6 bases short and J 5 bases short, with 16 bases between. The CDR3 is 15 residues long. CDR3 nucleotide sequence: TGTGCCAGCAGGCGACTTTCCCACATGACCGGGGAGCTGTTTTTT. It is translated as CASRRLSHMTGELFF.

This clonotype was observed a handful of times. Possible read error: a much larger clone is one base away. This sequence joins TRBV20-1 and TRBJ2-5; D remains unclear. CDR3 length equals 11 residues. CDR1 is DFQATT, CDR2 SNEGSKA, per germline (reference sequence). Between the trimmed V and J ends, which lost 0 bases and 11 bases, there was a span of 10 bases. The CDR3 is CSAREFDEQYF. In DNA, the CDR3 is TGCAGTGCTAGAGAATTCGATGAGCAGTACTTC.

The V and J genes are TRBV29-1 and TRBJ2-7; 8 positions match TRBD2. V lost 7 bases to trimming and J lost 6 bases; unmatched junction nucleotides: 8. The CDR3 is 12 residues long. Germline assignment: CDR1 SQVTM and CDR2 ANQGSEA. For the CDR3, the DNA is TGCAGCGGCCGAGCGGGAGATGGCGAGCAGTACTTC. It encodes CSGRAGDGEQYF.

The genes are TRBV28 and TRBJ2-1, with no clear D. Germline-derived CDR1 and CDR2 are MDHEN and SYDVKM. The CDR3 contains 15 residues. V was clipped by 3 bases and J by 2 bases, with 11 bases between them. The CDR3 loop reads CASSFPSWAYNEQFF. The CDR3, as DNA: TGTGCCAGCAGTTTCCCATCATGGGCCTACAATGAGCAGTTCTTC.

This clonotype was seen more than once but under ten times. The rearrangement joins TRBV7-8 to TRBJ2-4; D is unclear. This CDR3 is built from 12 residues. The V end lost 1 base, the J end lost 13 bases, and 11 bases lay between the germline ends. The germline V gene encodes CDR1 SGHVS and CDR2 FQNEAQ. CDR3 sequence: CASSLGVRPQYF. DNA of the CDR3: TGTGCCAGCAGCTTAGGGGTCAGGCCCCAGTACTTC.

The sample holds a few counts of this clonotype. The CDR3 bases are TGCGCCAGCAGCCAAGATATAGATACGCAGTATTTT. Amino acid sequence: CASSQDIDTQYF. V usage is TRBV5-1 and J usage is TRBJ2-3, with D unresolved. From germline, CDR1 is SGHRS and CDR2 YFSETQ. The CDR3 contains 12 residues. Deletions cut 4 bases from V and 5 bases from J, with 8 bases between.

This clonotype was observed a handful of times. The chain joins TRBV5-1 to TRBJ1-2; D is uncertain. There are 14 residues in the CDR3. CDR1 and CDR2 (germline): SGHRS, YFSETQ. V lost 3 bases and J 2 bases, leaving 11 bases between the germline ends. The CDR3 protein is CASSSGRGNYGYTF. Written as DNA, the CDR3 is TGCGCCAGCAGCTCGGGTCGGGGAAACTATGGCTACACCTTC.

The chain couples TRBV5-8 to TRBJ2-5, with 14 bases lining up with TRBD2. There are 16 residues in the CDR3. The V gene's germline CDR1 is SGHTS and CDR2 YDEGEE. V lost 2 bases, J lost 1 base, and 1 base stayed unmatched. CDR3 bases: TGTGCCAGCAGCTTCGGGACTAGCGGGGGCCAAGAGACCCAGTACTTC. Encoded protein: CASSFGTSGGQETQYF.

V is TRBV7-3 and J is TRBJ2-5; 7 positions match TRBD1. The junction had 9 bases not matched to a gene; V was cut back by 3 bases and J by 2 bases. Germline V gives CDR1 SGHTA, CDR2 FQGTGA. There are 16 residues in the CDR3. CDR3 region: CASSFNPGQSQETQYF. The CDR3 DNA is TGTGCCAGCAGCTTTAATCCGGGACAGTCGCAAGAGACCCAGTACTTC.

The genes are TRBV18 and TRBJ2-7, with D perhaps being TRBD1 or TRBD2 (6 bases each). The end of the DNA aligns better with TRBJ2-1, so the J call may be wrong. Germline V gene sequence: CDR1 KGHSH, CDR2 LQKENI. The CDR3 extends over 15 amino acids. CDR3 coding DNA: TGTGCCAGCTCACCACCTGCACAGGGAGGTTCTGAGCAGTTCTTC. This encodes CASSPPAQGGSEQFF.

The chain joins TRBV13 to TRBJ2-7; 13 bases agree with TRBD2. The CDR3 loop spans 15 amino acids. Germline V gives CDR1 PRHDT, CDR2 FYEKMQ (reference sequence). With 5 bases clipped from V and 3 bases from J, the junction kept 4 bases outside the gene matches. The CDR3 sequence is CASSQTSGRIYEQYF. In DNA form, the CDR3 reads TGTGCCAGCAGCCAGACTAGCGGGAGGATCTACGAGCAGTACTTC.

The V and J genes are TRBV3-1 and TRBJ1-6; D not certain. V lost 2 bases, J lost 10 bases, and 9 bases lay in between. In germline, CDR1 is LGHDT, CDR2 YNNKEL (reference sequence). The CDR3 consists of 13 residues. CDR3 amino acids: CASSQPRISPLHF. The DNA of the CDR3 is TGTGCCAGCAGCCAACCAAGAATATCACCCCTCCACTTT. The full variable domain, with the rest looked up from reference TRBV3-1 and TRBJ1-6, is DTAVSQTPKYLVTQMGNDKSIKCEQNLGHDTMYWYKQDSKKFLKIMFSYNNKELIINETVPNRFSPKSPDKAHLNLHINSLELGDSAVYFCASSQPRISPLHFGNGTRLTVT.

This chain links TRBV4-2 with TRBJ1-2; TRBD1 matches 7 bases. This CDR3 spans 14 amino acids. The V and J ends lost 0 bases and 8 bases, in that order; junction bases with no gene match: 6. Germline CDR1 is LGHNA and CDR2 is YNFKEQ. This chain's CDR3 is CASSQDARGRGYTF. DNA of the CDR3: TGTGCCAGCAGCCAAGACGCAAGGGGGCGAGGCTACACCTTC.

The gene calls are TRBV9 and TRBJ2-2; 11 bases match TRBD2. Germline CDR1 SGDLS, CDR2 YYNGEE. The CDR3 sequence is 16 residues long. With 2 bases clipped from V and 4 bases from J, the junction kept 4 bases outside the gene matches. The CDR3 DNA reads TGTGCCAGCAGCGTCGGGACTAGCGGATCCACCGGGGAGCTGTTTTTT. This gives the protein CASSVGTSGSTGELFF.

The sample holds one count of this clonotype. The chain links TRBV6-6 to TRBJ1-2; TRBD1 aligns across 7 bases. V shed 7 bases and J 8 bases; nucleotides not matched to a gene: 7. The germline V gene has CDR1 MNHNY and CDR2 SVGAGI (reference sequence). This CDR3 contains 12 residues. The CDR3 loop reads CASNATGKGYTF. DNA for the CDR3: TGTGCCAGCAACGCGACAGGGAAAGGCTACACCTTC.

This clonotype showed up just a few times. The chain carries TRBV7-9 and TRBJ1-5, with D unclear. V lost 7 bases, J lost 5 bases, and 9 bases lay in between. The germline CDR1 and CDR2 sequences are SEHNR and FQNEAQ (reference sequence). The CDR3 totals 12 residues. CDR3 in amino acids: CASNFGDQPQHF. As DNA, the CDR3 is TGTGCCAGCAATTTCGGGGATCAGCCCCAGCATTTT.

There are a few counts of this clonotype. The chain links TRBV29-1 to TRBJ2-5; 11 positions match TRBD1. The CDR3 is 13 residues long. V was clipped by 3 bases and J by 5 bases; unmatched bases: 2. Germline V CDR1 and CDR2: SQVTM, ANQGSEA. Here the CDR3 reads CSVDGQGAETQYF. The DNA of the CDR3 is TGCAGCGTTGATGGACAGGGGGCGGAGACCCAGTACTTC.